The 27 T cell receptor beta chains below were found in one sample sequenced in a study of blood T cell repertoires in COVID-19. The data were produced by immunoSEQ multiplex PCR, yet TCRdb's version contains in-frame clones alone and is incomplete. The sample contains 250,000 to 350,000 clones, around 91% of which appear only once. The source material was peripheral blood. These receptors all stem from a woman aged 55-70 years with acute or convalescent COVID-19.

The V and J genes are TRBV5-1 and TRBJ2-3, with 9 positions matching TRBD1. The CDR3 consists of 15 residues. Trimming cost V 5 bases and J 1 base; bases outside gene matches: 5. The V gene's germline CDR1 is SGHRS and CDR2 YFSETQ. The DNA for the CDR3 is TGCGCCAGCAGTAAACGACAGGGGGGCACAGATACGCAGTATTTT. Its protein is CASSKRQGGTDTQYF.

As regards this clone: Germline and junction disagree at one end, which may indicate a read error. The V gene is TRBV15, the J gene TRBJ1-2; the match to TRBD1 covers 7 bases. This CDR3 is built from 13 residues. CDR1 LNHNV and CDR2 YYDKDF come from the germline V gene (reference sequence). The CDR3 DNA follows: TGTGCCACCAGCAGCGACAGGGTGTATGACTACACCTTC. This encodes CATSSDRVYDYTF.

Only one count was recorded for this clone. The chain has TRBV5-1 and TRBJ1-6; 11 nucleotides align to TRBD1. Germline V gene lookup returns CDR1 SGHRS and CDR2 YFSETQ. CDR3 length: 15 residues. V shed 3 bases, J shed 6 bases, and the junction held 2 bases outside the gene matches. The CDR3 DNA reads as TGCGCCAGCAGCTACGGGACAGGGGGTAATTCACCCCTCCACTTT. Translating it yields CASSYGTGGNSPLHF.

This clone was picked up a small number of times. The genes are TRBV7-2 and TRBJ1-1; D is ambiguous. The CDR3 runs to 13 residues. V lost 1 base to trimming and J lost 5 bases, with 8 bases between them. Germline lookup yields CDR1 SGHTA and CDR2 FQGNSA. CDR3 residues: CASSLGGWTEAFF. CDR3 nucleotides: TGTGCCAGCAGCTTAGGCGGGTGGACTGAAGCTTTCTTT.

A single count supports this clone. V usage is TRBV6-6 and J usage is TRBJ2-7, with 8 bases lining up with TRBD1. Germline loops: CDR1 MNHNY, CDR2 SVGAGI (reference sequence). This CDR3 has 14 amino acids. Losses at the gene ends were 4 bases for V and 0 bases for J; bases not matched to a gene: 2. In DNA, the CDR3 is TGTGCCAGCAGTTCAGGGGGCCTCTCCTACGAGCAGTACTTC. The encoded protein is CASSSGGLSYEQYF.

The V and J genes are TRBV2 and TRBJ1-1, with a possible D match to TRBD1 (5 bases). Germline lookup yields CDR1 SNHLY and CDR2 FYNNEI. The CDR3 runs 14 residues. V was cut by 4 bases and J by 4 bases, with 13 bases left in between. CDR3 amino acids: CASSVGQGVTEAFF. The CDR3 nucleotides read TGTGCCAGCAGTGTGGGGCAGGGCGTCACTGAAGCTTTCTTT.

Remarks on this clone: The same CDR3 also results from other DNA sequences found in this sample. The chain joins TRBV2 to TRBJ1-6; TRBD1 agrees at 10 bases. The CDR3 totals 15 residues. CDR1 is SNHLY, CDR2 FYNNEI, per germline. V trimming: 6 bases; J trimming: 3 bases; junction bases outside the gene matches: 2. The CDR3 DNA is TGTGCCAGCAGCCGGGACAGGGGCTATAATTCACCCCTCCACTTT. This encodes CASSRDRGYNSPLHF.

This clone was seen a single time. CDR3 region: CASSSTDRGYNSPLHF. The CDR3, as DNA: TGTGCCAGCAGTTCAACGGACAGGGGCTATAATTCACCCCTCCACTTT. The chain links TRBV6-5 to TRBJ1-6; TRBD1 aligns across 9 bases. CDR3 length equals 16 residues. CDR1 is MNHEY, CDR2 SVGAGI, per germline. J lost 3 bases, V lost 4 bases, and 4 bases had no gene match.

The chain employs TRBV7-2 and TRBJ2-2; TRBD2 aligns across 8 bases. The CDR3 has 16 residues. Trimming took 5 bases from V and 3 from J; bases not matched to a gene: 8. CDR1 is SGHTA and CDR2 is FQGNSA in the germline V gene. The CDR3 protein is CASSPGTGGDTGELFF. The CDR3 DNA is TGTGCCAGCAGCCCCGGGACCGGGGGGGACACCGGGGAGCTGTTTTTT.

This clone was detected a few times. This chain joins TRBV2 and TRBJ1-5; D gene ambiguous. The CDR3 sequence is 12 residues long. The V gene lost 5 bases and the J gene lost 4 bases, with 6 bases spanning the gap. Per the germline V gene, CDR1 is SNHLY and CDR2 is FYNNEI. In nucleotides, the CDR3 is TGTGCCAGCAGTTTCAGGAATCAGCCCCAGCATTTT. It encodes CASSFRNQPQHF.

The rearrangement joins TRBV28 to TRBJ2-7; D is possibly TRBD2 (5 bases). V was shortened by 5 bases and J by 5 bases, with 16 bases between the two germline ends. The length of the CDR3 is 14 residues. Germline V CDR1 and CDR2: MDHEN, SYDVKM. DNA for the CDR3: TGTGCCAGCAGTATAACGGGATCCCGGGACGAGCAGTACTTC. It specifies CASSITGSRDEQYF. The variable domain in full, completed from reference TRBV28 and TRBJ2-7, reads DVKVTQSSRYLVKRTGEKVFLECVQDMDHENMFWYRQDPGLGLRLIYFSYDVKMKEKGDIPEGYSVSREKKERFSLILESASTNQTSMYLCASSITGSRDEQYFGPGTRLTVT.

V and J are TRBV2 and TRBJ1-3; D is undetermined. V lost 1 base and J lost 0, with 10 bases in between. Germline CDR1 is SNHLY and CDR2 is FYNNEI. The CDR3 length is 16 residues. CDR3 coding DNA: TGTGCCAGCAGTGAAGACGCAGGAATCTCTGGAAACACCATATATTTT. Its translation is CASSEDAGISGNTIYF.

This clone was counted once. The chain carries TRBV28 and TRBJ2-6, with a weak D call TRBD2 (7 bases). The CDR3 is 16 residues long. Between the trimmed V and J ends, which lost 7 bases and 0 bases, there was a span of 13 bases. CDR1 is MDHEN, CDR2 SYDVKM, per germline. As DNA, the CDR3 is TGTGCCAGCAAAAGGGGGGGTTCCTCTGGGGCCAACGTCCTGACTTTC. Amino acid sequence: CASKRGGSSGANVLTF.

J is TRBJ1-5 and V is TRBV3-1 (or the pseudogene TRBV3-2); 11 bases are shared with TRBD1. The CDR3 spans 16 residues. Germline V gene sequence: CDR1 LGHDT, CDR2 YNNKEL (reference sequence). V shed 3 bases, J shed 0 bases, and the junction held 1 base outside the gene matches. CDR3 loop: CASSQGTGGSNQPQHF. The CDR3 coding sequence is TGTGCCAGCAGCCAGGGGACAGGGGGTAGCAATCAGCCCCAGCATTTT.

This rearrangement joins TRBV21-1 to TRBJ2-1; the table's D gene call, TRBD2, was not cross checked with the DNA. TRBV21-1 is classified as a pseudogene. The CDR3 totals 15 residues. The CDR3 coding sequence is TGTGCCAGCAGGAAGGGACTAGCGGAGGTTAATGAGCAGTTCTTC. This gives the protein CASRKGLAEVNEQFF.

This chain connects TRBV4-3 to TRBJ2-7, with D tentatively TRBD1 (6 bases). This CDR3 region has 15 residues. From germline, CDR1 is LGHNA and CDR2 YSLEER. Trimming removed 0 bases from V and 3 bases from J, with 12 bases in between. As DNA, the CDR3 is TGCGCCAGCAGCCAAGATGATACAGGGCTCTACGAGCAGTACTTC. Its translation is CASSQDDTGLYEQYF.

The chain joins TRBV6-5 to TRBJ2-3, with 11 bases lining up with TRBD2. The CDR3 length is 15 residues. The germline V gene encodes CDR1 MNHEY and CDR2 SVGAGI. Trimming took 5 bases from V and 2 from J; bases not matched to a gene: 3. This CDR3 is CASSQGLADTDTQYF. CDR3 sequence (DNA): TGTGCCAGCAGTCAGGGACTAGCGGACACAGATACGCAGTATTTT.

V and J are TRBV7-9 and TRBJ1-5, with D perhaps TRBD1 (6 bases). In germline, CDR1 is SEHNR, CDR2 FQNEAQ (reference sequence). V was pared by 1 base and J by 4 bases, with 14 bases between. The CDR3 is 16 residues long. The CDR3: CASSLGSGAENQPQHF. The CDR3 region has the DNA TGTGCCAGCAGCTTAGGTTCAGGGGCGGAGAATCAGCCCCAGCATTTT.

The chain links TRBV3-1 (or the pseudogene TRBV3-2) to TRBJ2-3; D is uncertain. The V and J ends lost 0 bases and 9 bases respectively, with 13 bases between them. CDR1 and CDR2 (germline): LGHDT, YNNKEL (reference sequence). The CDR3 spans 14 residues. CDR3 in amino acids: CASSQDSAADTQYF. CDR3 nucleotides: TGTGCCAGCAGCCAAGATTCGGCGGCTGACACGCAGTATTTT.

The sample holds one count of this clone. In nucleotides, the CDR3 is TGTGCCAGCAGCGCCGTCTCGGGGAGCTCTGGAAACACCATATATTTT. Amino acids: CASSAVSGSSGNTIYF. V usage is TRBV9 and J usage is TRBJ1-3; D gene ambiguous. Germline V gene lookup returns CDR1 SGDLS and CDR2 YYNGEE. This CDR3 is 16 amino acids long. Between the trimmed V and J ends, which lost 3 bases and 0 bases, there was a span of 13 bases.

The V and J genes are TRBV20-1 and TRBJ1-5; 8 bases line up with TRBD1. The CDR3 consists of 15 residues. Germline values: CDR1 DFQATT, CDR2 SNEGSKA (reference sequence). Trimming at V came to 3 bases and at J to 5 bases, leaving 9 bases not matched to a gene. Here the CDR3 DNA reads TGCAGTGCTAGTCTCCAGGGGGCGGGTGATCAGCCCCAGCATTTT. Amino acids: CSASLQGAGDQPQHF.

The chain has TRBV6-5 and TRBJ1-6; 7 positions match TRBD1. The germline V gene has CDR1 MNHEY and CDR2 SVGAGI. V trimming: 6 bases; J trimming: 7 bases; junction bases outside the gene matches: 6. This CDR3 is built from 14 residues. CDR3 nucleotide sequence: TGTGCCAGCAGCCAGGGACAGAACAATTCACCCCTCCACTTT. Translation: CASSQGQNNSPLHF.

The V gene is TRBV6-5, the J gene TRBJ1-1, with D unresolved. Germline CDR1 MNHEY, CDR2 SVGAGI. The CDR3 runs 12 residues. Trimming stripped 4 bases from V and 3 bases from J, with 6 bases between. The CDR3 sequence is CASSFGDTEAFF. The CDR3 DNA reads as TGTGCCAGCAGTTTCGGGGACACTGAAGCTTTCTTT.

This chain uses TRBV3-1 (or the pseudogene TRBV3-2) with TRBJ1-4; 7 bases are shared with TRBD1. This CDR3 comprises 15 residues. Germline values: CDR1 LGHDT, CDR2 YNNKEL (reference sequence). V lost 0 bases and J lost 7; bases outside the gene matches: 5. The CDR3 spells CASSQEQGIFEKLFF. The CDR3 bases are TGTGCCAGCAGCCAAGAACAGGGGATTTTTGAAAAACTGTTTTTT.

This chain joins TRBV19 and TRBJ1-2, with a possible D match to TRBD1 (6 bases). Germline values: CDR1 LNHDA, CDR2 SQIVND (reference sequence). Trimming left V 8 bases short and J 7 bases short, with 11 bases between. This CDR3 contains 11 residues. The CDR3 region is CASGTSLGYTF. The DNA of the CDR3 is TGTGCCAGTGGGACATCCCTTGGCTACACCTTC.

This clone came up once. The genes are TRBV9 and TRBJ2-7; 9 bases map to TRBD1. The CDR3 has 14 residues. Trimming removed 4 bases from V and 5 bases from J; junction bases left unmatched: 7. Looked up from germline, CDR1 is SGDLS and CDR2 is YYNGEE. The CDR3 nucleotides read TGTGCCAGCAGCCCACAGACAGGGGGAAACGAGCAGTACTTC. This encodes CASSPQTGGNEQYF.

CDR3 protein: CASGSNRNTEAFF. CDR3 coding DNA: TGTGCCAGCGGATCAAACAGGAACACTGAAGCTTTCTTT. The chain links TRBV2 to TRBJ1-1; D uncertain. The CDR3 loop spans 13 amino acids. Trimming pared 8 bases from V and 1 base from J, leaving 11 bases between. CDR1 is SNHLY, CDR2 FYNNEI, per germline. The full variable domain, its missing parts supplied by reference TRBV2 and TRBJ1-1, is EPEVTQTPSHQVTQMGQEVILRCVPISNHLYFYWYRQILGQKVEFLVSFYNNEISEKSEIFDDQFSVERPDGSNFTLKIRSTKLEDSAMYFCASGSNRNTEAFFGQGTRLTVV.